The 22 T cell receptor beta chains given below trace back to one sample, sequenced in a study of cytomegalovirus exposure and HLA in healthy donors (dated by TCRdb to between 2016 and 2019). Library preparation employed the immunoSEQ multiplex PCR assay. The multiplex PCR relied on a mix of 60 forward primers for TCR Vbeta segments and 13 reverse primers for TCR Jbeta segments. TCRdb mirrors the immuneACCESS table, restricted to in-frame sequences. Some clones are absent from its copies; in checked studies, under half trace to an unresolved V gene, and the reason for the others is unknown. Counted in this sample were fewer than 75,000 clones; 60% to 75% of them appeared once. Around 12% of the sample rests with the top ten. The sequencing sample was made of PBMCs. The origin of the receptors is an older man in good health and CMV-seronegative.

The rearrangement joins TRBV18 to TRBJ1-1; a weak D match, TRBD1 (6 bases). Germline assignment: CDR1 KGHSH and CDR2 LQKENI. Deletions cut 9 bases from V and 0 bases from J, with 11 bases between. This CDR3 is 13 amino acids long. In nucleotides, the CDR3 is TGTGCCAGTAAACAGGGCGTGAACACTGAAGCTTTCTTT. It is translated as CASKQGVNTEAFF.

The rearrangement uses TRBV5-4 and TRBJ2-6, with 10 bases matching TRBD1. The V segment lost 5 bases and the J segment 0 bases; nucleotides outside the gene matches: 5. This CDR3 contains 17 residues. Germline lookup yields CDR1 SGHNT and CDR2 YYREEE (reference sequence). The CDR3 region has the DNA TGTGCCAGCAGACCGACAGGGGGCCCCTCTGGGGCCAACGTCCTGACTTTC. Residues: CASRPTGGPSGANVLTF.

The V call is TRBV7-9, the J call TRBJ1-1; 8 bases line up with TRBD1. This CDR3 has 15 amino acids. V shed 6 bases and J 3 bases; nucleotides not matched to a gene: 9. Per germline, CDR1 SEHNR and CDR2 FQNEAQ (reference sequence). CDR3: CASRYRGGMDTEAFF. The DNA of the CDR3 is TGTGCCAGCAGATACAGGGGGGGCATGGACACTGAAGCTTTCTTT.

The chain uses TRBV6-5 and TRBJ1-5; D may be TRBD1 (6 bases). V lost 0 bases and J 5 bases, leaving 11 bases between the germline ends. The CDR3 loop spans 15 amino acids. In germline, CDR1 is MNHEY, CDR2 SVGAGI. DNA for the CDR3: TGTGCCAGCAGTTACTCGAAGGACAGAGATCAGCCCCAGCATTTT. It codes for CASSYSKDRDQPQHF.

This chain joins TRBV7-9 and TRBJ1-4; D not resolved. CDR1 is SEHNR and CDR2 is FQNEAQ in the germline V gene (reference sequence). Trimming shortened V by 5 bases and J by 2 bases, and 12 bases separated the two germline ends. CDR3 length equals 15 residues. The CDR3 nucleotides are TGTGCCAGCAGCCCCTGGAGGTTGACTAATGAAAAACTGTTTTTT. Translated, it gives CASSPWRLTNEKLFF. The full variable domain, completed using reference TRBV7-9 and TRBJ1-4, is DTGVSQNPRHKITKRGQNVTFRCDPISEHNRLYWYRQTLGQGPEFLTYFQNEAQLEKSRLLSDRFSAERPKGSFSTLEIQRTEQGDSAMYLCASSPWRLTNEKLFFGSGTQLSVL.

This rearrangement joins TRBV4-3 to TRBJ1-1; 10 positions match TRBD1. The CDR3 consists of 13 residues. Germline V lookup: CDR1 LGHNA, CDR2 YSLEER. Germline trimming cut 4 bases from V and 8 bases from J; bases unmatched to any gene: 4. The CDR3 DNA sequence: TGCGCCAGCAGCCCGGGACAGGGGTCCGAAGCTTTCTTT. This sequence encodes CASSPGQGSEAFF.

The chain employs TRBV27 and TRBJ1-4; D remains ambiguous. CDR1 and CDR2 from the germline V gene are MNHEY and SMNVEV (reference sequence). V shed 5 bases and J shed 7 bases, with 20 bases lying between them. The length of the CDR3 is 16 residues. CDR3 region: CASSRRVENGVEKLFF. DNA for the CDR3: TGTGCCAGCAGTCGCAGAGTAGAAAACGGGGTTGAAAAACTGTTTTTT.

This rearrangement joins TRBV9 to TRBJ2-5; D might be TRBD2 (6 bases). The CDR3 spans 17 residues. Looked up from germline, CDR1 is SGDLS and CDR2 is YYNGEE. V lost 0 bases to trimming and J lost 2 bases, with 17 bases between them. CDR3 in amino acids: CASSVEEGGRLQETQYF. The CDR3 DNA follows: TGTGCCAGCAGCGTAGAAGAAGGTGGGAGGTTACAAGAGACCCAGTACTTC.

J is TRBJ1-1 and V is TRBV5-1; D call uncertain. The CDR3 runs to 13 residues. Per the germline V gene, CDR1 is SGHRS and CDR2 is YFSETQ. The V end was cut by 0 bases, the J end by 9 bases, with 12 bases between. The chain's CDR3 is CASSLASRSQAFF. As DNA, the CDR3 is TGCGCCAGCAGCTTGGCCTCAAGGAGTCAAGCTTTCTTT.

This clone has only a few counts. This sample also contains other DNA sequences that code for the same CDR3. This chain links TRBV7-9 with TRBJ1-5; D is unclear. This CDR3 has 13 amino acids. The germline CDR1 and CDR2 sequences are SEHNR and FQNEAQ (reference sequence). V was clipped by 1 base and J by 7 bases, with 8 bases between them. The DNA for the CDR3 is TGTGCCAGCAGCTTAGTATCCGGGCAGCCCCAGCATTTT. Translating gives CASSLVSGQPQHF.

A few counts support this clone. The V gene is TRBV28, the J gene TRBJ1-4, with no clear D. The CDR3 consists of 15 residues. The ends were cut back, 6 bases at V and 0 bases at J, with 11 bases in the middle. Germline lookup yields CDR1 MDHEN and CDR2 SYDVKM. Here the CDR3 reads CASSPHRATNEKLFF. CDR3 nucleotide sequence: TGTGCCAGCAGCCCCCACAGAGCAACTAATGAAAAACTGTTTTTT.

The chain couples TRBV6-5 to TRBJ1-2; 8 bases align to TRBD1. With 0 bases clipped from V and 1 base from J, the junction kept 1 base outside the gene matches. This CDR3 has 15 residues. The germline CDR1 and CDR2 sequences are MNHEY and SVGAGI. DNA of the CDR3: TGTGCCAGCAGTTACTCGACAGGGGTTAACTATGGCTACACCTTC. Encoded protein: CASSYSTGVNYGYTF.

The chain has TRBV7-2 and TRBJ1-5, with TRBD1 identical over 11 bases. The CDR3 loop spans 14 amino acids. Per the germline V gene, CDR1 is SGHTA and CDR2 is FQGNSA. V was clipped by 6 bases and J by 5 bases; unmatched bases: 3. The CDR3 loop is CASRSGQGDQPQHF. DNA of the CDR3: TGTGCCAGCAGATCGGGACAGGGGGATCAGCCCCAGCATTTT. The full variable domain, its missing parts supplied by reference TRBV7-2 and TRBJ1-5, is GAGVSQSPSNKVTEKGKDVELRCDPISGHTALYWYRQSLGQGLEFLIYFQGNSAPDKSGLPSDRFSAERTGGSVSTLTIQRTQQEDSAVYLCASRSGQGDQPQHFGDGTRLSIL.

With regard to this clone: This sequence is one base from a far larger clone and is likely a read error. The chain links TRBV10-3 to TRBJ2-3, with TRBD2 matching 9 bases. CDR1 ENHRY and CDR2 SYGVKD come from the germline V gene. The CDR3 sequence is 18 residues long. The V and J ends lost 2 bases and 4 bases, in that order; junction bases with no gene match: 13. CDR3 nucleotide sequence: TGTGCCATCAGTGAGGGCATCGGACTAGCGCTAGTGGCAGATACGCAGTATTTT. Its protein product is CAISEGIGLALVADTQYF.

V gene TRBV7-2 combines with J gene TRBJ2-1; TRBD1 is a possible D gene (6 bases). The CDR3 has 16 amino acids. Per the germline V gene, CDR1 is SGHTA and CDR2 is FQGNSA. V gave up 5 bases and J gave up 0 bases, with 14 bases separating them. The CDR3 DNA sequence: TGTGCCAGCAGCGTCAGGGGCCAAAGCTCCTACAATGAGCAGTTCTTC. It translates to CASSVRGQSSYNEQFF.

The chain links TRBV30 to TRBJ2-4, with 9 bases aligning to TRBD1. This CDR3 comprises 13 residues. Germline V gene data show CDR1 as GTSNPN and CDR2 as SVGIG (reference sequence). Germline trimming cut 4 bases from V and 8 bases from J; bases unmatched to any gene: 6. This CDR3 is CAWMTGGGYIQYF. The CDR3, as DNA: TGTGCCTGGATGACAGGGGGAGGGTACATTCAGTACTTC.

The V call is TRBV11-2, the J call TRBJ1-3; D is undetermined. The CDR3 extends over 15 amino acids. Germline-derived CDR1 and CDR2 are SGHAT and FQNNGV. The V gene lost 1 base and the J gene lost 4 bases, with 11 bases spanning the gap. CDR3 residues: CASSLGSVWGNTIYF. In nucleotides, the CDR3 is TGTGCCAGCAGCTTAGGTTCGGTTTGGGGAAACACCATATATTTT. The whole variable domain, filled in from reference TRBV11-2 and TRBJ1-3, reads EAGVAQSPRYKIIEKRQSVAFWCNPISGHATLYWYQQILGQGPKLLIQFQNNGVVDDSQLPKDRFSAERLKGVDSTLKIQPAKLEDSAVYLCASSLGSVWGNTIYFGEGSWLTVV.

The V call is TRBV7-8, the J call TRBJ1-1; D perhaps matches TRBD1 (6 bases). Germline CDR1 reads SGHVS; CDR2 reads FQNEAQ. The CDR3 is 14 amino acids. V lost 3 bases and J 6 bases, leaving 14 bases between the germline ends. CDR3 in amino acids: CASSFAQGIAEAFF. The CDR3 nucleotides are TGTGCCAGCAGCTTTGCCCAGGGGATAGCTGAAGCTTTCTTT.

The CDR3 sequence is CASSITSGDYNEQFF. CDR3 sequence (DNA): TGCGCCAGCAGCATAACTAGCGGAGACTACAATGAGCAGTTCTTC. The V gene is TRBV5-1, the J gene TRBJ2-1; 8 positions match TRBD2. Germline assignment: CDR1 SGHRS and CDR2 YFSETQ. With V trimmed by 4 bases and J by 3 bases, 6 bases remained unmatched. The CDR3 runs 15 residues. Full variable domain (rest looked up from reference TRBV5-1 and TRBJ2-1): KAGVTQTPRYLIKTRGQQVTLSCSPISGHRSVSWYQQTPGQGLQFLFEYFSETQRNKGNFPGRFSGRQFSNSRSEMNVSTLELGDSALYLCASSITSGDYNEQFFGPGTRLTVL.

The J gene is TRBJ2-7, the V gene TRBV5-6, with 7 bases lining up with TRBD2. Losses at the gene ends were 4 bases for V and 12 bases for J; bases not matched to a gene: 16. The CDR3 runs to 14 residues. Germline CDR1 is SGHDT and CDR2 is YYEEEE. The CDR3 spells CASSISGTTPAGYF. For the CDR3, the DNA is TGTGCCAGCAGCATATCCGGGACTACGCCCGCGGGGTACTTC.

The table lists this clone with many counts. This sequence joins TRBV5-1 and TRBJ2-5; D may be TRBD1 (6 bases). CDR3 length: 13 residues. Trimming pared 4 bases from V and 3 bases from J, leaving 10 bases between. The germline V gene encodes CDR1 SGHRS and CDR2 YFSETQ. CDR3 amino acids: CASSPPGEETQYF. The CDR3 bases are TGCGCCAGCAGCCCTCCAGGGGAAGAGACCCAGTACTTC.

The CDR3 region has the DNA TGCAGCGTTTCCAGGGGGCGAGAAGGTCGGGGGACTGAAGCTTTCTTT. It specifies CSVSRGREGRGTEAFF. The genes are TRBV29-1 and TRBJ1-1; 8 positions agree with TRBD1. Germline V gene lookup returns CDR1 SQVTM and CDR2 ANQGSEA. The CDR3 spans 16 residues. After removal of 5 bases from V and 5 bases from J, the junction contained 16 bases not matched to a gene.